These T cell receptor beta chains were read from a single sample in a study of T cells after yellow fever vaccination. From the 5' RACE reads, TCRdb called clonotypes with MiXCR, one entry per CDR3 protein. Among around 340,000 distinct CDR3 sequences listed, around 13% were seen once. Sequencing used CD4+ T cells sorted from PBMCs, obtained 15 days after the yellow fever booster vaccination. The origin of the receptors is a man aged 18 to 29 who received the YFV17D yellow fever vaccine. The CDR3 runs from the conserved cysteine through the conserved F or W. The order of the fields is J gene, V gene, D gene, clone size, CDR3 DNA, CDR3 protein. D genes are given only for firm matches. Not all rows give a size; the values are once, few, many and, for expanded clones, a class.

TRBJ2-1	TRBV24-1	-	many	TGTGCCACCAGTGCTGCCAGCTCCTACAATGAGCAGTTCTTC	CATSAASSYNEQFF
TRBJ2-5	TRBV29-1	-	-	TGCAGCGTACCCGCGGACTACCAAGAGACCCAGTACTTC	CSVPADYQETQYF
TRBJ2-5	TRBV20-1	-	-	TGCAGCGCCACGGGGCCAGAAGAGACCCAGTACTTC	CSATGPEETQYF
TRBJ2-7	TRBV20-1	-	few	TGCAGTGCTAAAAAACCGAGCTTAGTCTACGAGCAGTACTTC	CSAKKPSLVYEQYF
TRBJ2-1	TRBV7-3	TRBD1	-	TGTGCCAGCAGCCCCGGACAGGGCTTGCAGTTCTTC	CASSPGQGLQFF
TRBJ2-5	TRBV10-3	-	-	TGTGCCATCAGTGTCGGGGGTCTGAATTGGGAGACCCAGTACTTC	CAISVGGLNWETQYF
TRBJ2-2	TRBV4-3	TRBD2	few	TGCGCCAGCACCATGGGAGCTAGCGGGGGGGCCGCCGGGGAGCTGTTTTTT	CASTMGASGGAAGELFF
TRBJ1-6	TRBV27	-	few	TGTGCCAGCAGCCTGTCGGCAGGGCTTGATTCACCCCTCCACTTT	CASSLSAGLDSPLHF
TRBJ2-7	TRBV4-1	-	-	TGCGCCAGCAGCCAAAGGGTCAGTAATCTCCCGGGGGAGCAGTACTTC	CASSQRVSNLPGEQYF
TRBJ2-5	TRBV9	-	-	TGTGCCAGCAGCGTCCGGACGGCAAGCGGAGAGACCCAGTACTTC	CASSVRTASGETQYF
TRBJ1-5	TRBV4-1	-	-	TGCGCCAGCAGCCCGACGGGGGCCAGGGGAAGTCAGCCCCAGCATTTT	CASSPTGARGSQPQHF
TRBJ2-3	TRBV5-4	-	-	TGTGCCAGCAGCTCCGCCGGCAGGGCGGGGGATACGCAGTATTTT	CASSSAGRAGDTQYF
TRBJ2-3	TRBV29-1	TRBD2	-	TGCAGCGTTGAGACTAGCTCGGCGGATACGCAGTATTTT	CSVETSSADTQYF
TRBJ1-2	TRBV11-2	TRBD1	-	TGTGCCAGCAGCTCAAGGACAGGCTACAACTATGGCTACACCTTC	CASSSRTGYNYGYTF